These T cell receptor beta chains were read from a single sample in a study of T-cell reconstitution after alpha-beta-depleted transplantation in children. Via MiXCR, TCRdb re-called the PCR reads, giving one row per CDR3 protein. The sample contains fewer than 700,000 distinct CDR3 sequences, about an eighth of which appear only once. Here the sequenced sample was PBMCs, mostly from graft donor cells, taken 360 days after TCRalphabeta/CD19-depleted stem cell transplant. The origin of the receptors is a male patient under 18 who had a stem cell transplant for acute myeloid leukemia, so the T cells may come from the graft donor. The CDR3 runs from the conserved cysteine through the conserved F or W. A D gene is named only where the DNA matches it firmly. A clone size is listed for some rows: how often the clone was seen (once, few, many), or a class if it is expanded.

J gene,clone size,V gene,D gene,CDR3 protein,CDR3 DNA
TRBJ2-7,-,TRBV4-3,-,CASSQGDTYEQCF,TGCGCCAGCAGCCAAGGGGACACCTACGAGCAGTGCTTC
TRBJ2-2,-,TRBV20-1,-,CSARRGELFF,TGCAGTGCTAGGCGGGGGGAGCTGTTTTTT
TRBJ1-2,few,TRBV7-2,TRBD1,CASSLVGGGQGRGYTF,TGTGCCAGCAGCTTAGTTGGTGGGGGACAGGGTCGTGGCTACACCTTC
TRBJ2-1,few,TRBV7-9,-,CASSFPDERGDEQFF,TGTGCCAGCAGCTTCCCCGATGAAAGGGGCGACGAGCAGTTCTTC
TRBJ2-3,few,TRBV6-1,-,CASSEGQAGQYTQYF,TGTGCCAGCAGTGAGGGTCAAGCTGGGCAGTATACGCAGTATTTT
TRBJ2-1,few,TRBV4-3,TRBD2,CASSHALAGGPPYNEQFF,TGCGCCAGCAGCCACGCTTTAGCGGGAGGGCCCCCCTACAATGAGCAGTTCTTC
TRBJ2-1,few,TRBV15,-,CATSREAYEQFF,TGTGCCACCAGCAGAGAGGCGTATGAGCAGTTCTTC
TRBJ2-5,few,TRBV28,-,CASSHQPAFYQETQYF,TGTGCCAGCAGCCACCAGCCAGCCTTTTACCAAGAGACCCAGTACTTC
TRBJ2-3,-,TRBV5-5,-,CASSSQGPGHTQYF,TGTGCCAGCAGCTCCCAGGGACCGGGACATACGCAGTATTTT
TRBJ2-5,-,TRBV12-3/TRBV12-4,TRBD2,CASSPSRDYKETQYF,TGTGCCAGCAGTCCCTCCCGGGACTATAAAGAGACCCAGTACTTC
TRBJ2-7,few,TRBV30,TRBD1,CACHRGPSYEQYF,TGTGCCTGCCACAGGGGACCTTCCTACGAGCAGTACTTC
TRBJ2-1,few,TRBV29-1,TRBD2,CSVVETSGVGAYNEQFF,TGCAGCGTTGTCGAGACTAGCGGGGTGGGGGCCTACAATGAGCAGTTCTTC
TRBJ2-7,many,TRBV3-1,-,CASSRRSSYEQYF,TGTGCCAGCAGCCGTAGGAGCTCCTACGAGCAGTACTTC
TRBJ2-1,many,TRBV4-3,TRBD2,CANIIRILAECSYNEQFF,TGCGCCAACATAATTAGGATACTAGCGGAGTGCTCCTACAATGAGCAGTTCTTC
TRBJ2-3,many,TRBV20-1,-,CSASAAPSTDTQYF,TGCAGTGCTAGTGCGGCACCTAGCACAGATACGCAGTATTTT
TRBJ2-7,-,TRBV5-1,-,CASSLEGTPVNYEQYF,TGCGCCAGCAGCTTGGAGGGGACACCCGTTAACTACGAGCAGTACTTC
TRBJ2-5,-,TRBV7-9,-,CASSLVGPLLTQYF,TGTGCCAGCAGCTTAGTGGGCCCACTCTTAACCCAGTACTTC
TRBJ2-1,few,TRBV28,-,CASSLCSFQVPTPRESSYNEQFF,TGTGCCAGCAGTTTATGCAGTTTCCAGGTCCCGACCCCTCGAGAAAGCTCCTACAATGAGCAGTTCTTC
TRBJ2-5,-,TRBV4-2,TRBD2,CASSQALAGGGQETQYF,TGTGCCAGCAGCCAAGCCCTAGCGGGAGGGGGGCAAGAGACCCAGTACTTC
TRBJ2-7,many,TRBV7-8,TRBD2,CASSSRKAAGGPNYEQYF,TGTGCCAGCAGCTCGAGGAAGGCAGCGGGAGGGCCTAACTACGAGCAGTACTTC
TRBJ2-7,-,TRBV19,-,CASSSINEQYF,TGTGCCAGTAGTTCTATCAACGAGCAGTACTTC
TRBJ2-7,-,TRBV29-1,-,CSVVRARGYEQYF,TGCAGCGTTGTCAGGGCCAGGGGCTACGAGCAGTACTTC
TRBJ2-1,-,TRBV3-1,TRBD2,CASSQAAGWDEQFF,TGTGCCAGCAGCCAAGCAGCGGGATGGGATGAGCAGTTCTTC
TRBJ2-1,few,TRBV18,-,CASSPPGIAANEQFF,TGTGCCAGCTCACCACCCGGAATAGCGGCCAATGAGCAGTTCTTC
TRBJ1-4,few,TRBV20-1,-,CSARGRGQEKLFF,TGCAGTGCTAGAGGACGGGGGCAAGAAAAACTGTTTTTT
TRBJ2-3,few,TRBV2,TRBD2,CASSPDRLASKPDTQYF,TGTGCCAGCAGTCCCGACAGACTAGCTTCAAAGCCAGATACGCAGTATTTT
TRBJ2-3,-,TRBV12-3/TRBV12-4,TRBD2,CASTLIAGGPEDTQYF,TGTGCCAGCACCCTAATAGCGGGAGGGCCAGAAGATACGCAGTATTTT
TRBJ2-4,few,TRBV7-3,-,CASSLGPGANIQYF,TGTGCCAGCAGCTTAGGTCCAGGAGCAAACATTCAGTACTTC
TRBJ2-7,-,TRBV2,-,CASSGRYRERVSYEQYF,TGTGCCAGCAGTGGACGTTACCGGGAACGTGTTTCTTACGAGCAGTACTTC
TRBJ1-5,-,TRBV25-1,-,CASSESVVHLYSNQPQHF,TGTGCCAGCAGTGAATCAGTCGTTCACCTCTATAGCAATCAGCCCCAGCATTTT
TRBJ2-3,few,TRBV21-1,-,CASSPRDRGPRRSTDTQYF,TGTGCCAGCAGCCCCCGGGACAGGGGTCCCAGAAGGAGCACAGATACGCAGTATTTT
TRBJ2-5,-,TRBV11-3,TRBD1,CASSSWTGGQETQYF,TGTGCCAGCAGCTCTTGGACAGGGGGCCAAGAGACCCAGTACTTC
TRBJ2-1,few,TRBV7-2,TRBD2,CASSLARTSGRTEFF,TGTGCCAGCAGCTTAGCCCGGACTAGCGGGAGGACGGAGTTCTTC
TRBJ2-1,few,TRBV20-1,TRBD2,CSAEGLAGDVRNEQFF,TGCAGTGCTGAGGGACTAGCGGGAGATGTGAGGAATGAGCAGTTCTTC
TRBJ2-7,-,TRBV3-1,-,CASSPSREFYEQYF,TGTGCCAGCAGTCCCTCGAGGGAGTTCTACGAGCAGTACTTC
TRBJ2-3,many,TRBV14,-,CASSQEDKW,TGTGCCAGCAGCCAAGAGGATAAGTGG
TRBJ2-7,many,TRBV5-6,TRBD1,CASSPLDRMGEQYF,TGTGCCAGCAGCCCCCTGGACAGGATGGGGGAGCAGTACTTC
TRBJ2-6,few,TRBV20-1,-,CSARFARDSGANVLTF,TGCAGTGCTAGGTTTGCCAGAGACTCTGGGGCCAACGTCCTGACTTTC
TRBJ2-7,few,TRBV28,-,CASSFMVGRDYEQYF,TGTGCCAGCAGTTTTATGGTGGGGAGAGACTACGAGCAGTACTTC
TRBJ1-1,-,TRBV5-1,TRBD1,CASSSPRTGLKDTEAFF,TGCGCCAGCAGCTCCCCCCGGACAGGGCTGAAAGACACTGAAGCTTTCTTT
TRBJ1-1,few,TRBV29-1,-,CSVGNPGIMNTEAFF,TGCAGCGTTGGAAACCCAGGGATCATGAACACTGAAGCTTTCTTT
TRBJ1-5,many,TRBV28,TRBD1,CASSSGTGTQPQHF,TGTGCCAGCAGTTCCGGGACAGGGACTCAGCCCCAGCATTTT
TRBJ2-1,-,TRBV3-1,-,CASSHPQAYYNEQFF,TGTGCCAGCAGCCACCCCCAGGCCTACTACAATGAGCAGTTCTTC
TRBJ2-7,-,TRBV6-1,-,CASQSDLYYEQYF,TGTGCCAGCCAGTCCGACTTATATTACGAGCAGTACTTC
TRBJ1-4,few,TRBV5-1,TRBD1,CASSLGQGATNEKLFF,TGCGCCAGCAGCCTGGGACAGGGGGCGACTAATGAAAAACTGTTTTTT
TRBJ2-7,many,TRBV29-1,-,CSVAPLKRDTLGYEQYF,TGCAGCGTTGCTCCCTTAAAGCGGGACACTTTGGGCTACGAGCAGTACTTC
TRBJ1-1,few,TRBV28,-,CASSSYGGFSNTEAFF,TGTGCCAGCAGTTCTTATGGGGGATTTTCGAACACTGAAGCTTTCTTT
TRBJ2-1,few,TRBV6-2/TRBV6-3,-,CANSYFADSSYNEQFF,TGTGCCAACAGTTACTTTGCGGATAGCTCCTACAATGAGCAGTTCTTC
TRBJ2-1,-,TRBV3-1,-,CASSAEALAQFF,TGTGCCAGCAGCGCAGAGGCTTTAGCGCAGTTCTTC
TRBJ2-6,few,TRBV29-1,-,CSVGGEFSGANVLTF,TGCAGCGTCGGCGGGGAGTTCTCTGGGGCCAACGTCCTGACTTTC